This TCR beta chain was profiled in a study of CD8+ T cells in alopecia areata. Findings and limits, study-wide: A great number of expanded lesional clones endured in scalp and blood during tofacitinib.

CDR3 length: 10 amino acids. V lost 7 bases, J lost 1 base, and 4 bases lay in between. Per the germline V gene, CDR1 is SQVTM and CDR2 is ANQGSEA. As to treatment: oral pan-JAK inhibitor, 5-10 mg twice daily. Alopecia areata patients had lesional scalp punch biopsies and peripheral blood taken from them. This clone has more than one count but fewer than ten. Its matching antigen is unknown. Other nucleotide sequences in the sample specify the same CDR3. Sequencing templates came from extracted RNA that was reverse transcribed into cDNA. Clones were read by immunoSEQ multiplex PCR, and TCRdb kept only the in-frame ones, dropping some. Of some 100,000 clones listed, less than 75% were seen once; the top ten hold roughly 30%.

The sequencing here drew on CD8+ T cells sorted from blood, taken at week 4, from a patient treated with tofacitinib. This sequence joins TRBV29-1 and TRBJ1-1; D is ambiguous. This TCR was sampled from a human donor with alopecia areata. This CDR3 reads CSGGNTEAFF. DNA for the CDR3: TGCAGCGGGGGGAACACTGAAGCTTTCTTT. The complete variable domain, with remaining parts taken from reference TRBV29-1 and TRBJ1-1, reads SAVISQKPSRDICQRGTSLTIQCQVDSQVTMMFWYRQQPGQSLTLIATANQGSEATYESGFVIDKFPISRPNLTFSTLTVSNMSPEDSSIYLCSGGNTEAFFGQGTRLTVV.